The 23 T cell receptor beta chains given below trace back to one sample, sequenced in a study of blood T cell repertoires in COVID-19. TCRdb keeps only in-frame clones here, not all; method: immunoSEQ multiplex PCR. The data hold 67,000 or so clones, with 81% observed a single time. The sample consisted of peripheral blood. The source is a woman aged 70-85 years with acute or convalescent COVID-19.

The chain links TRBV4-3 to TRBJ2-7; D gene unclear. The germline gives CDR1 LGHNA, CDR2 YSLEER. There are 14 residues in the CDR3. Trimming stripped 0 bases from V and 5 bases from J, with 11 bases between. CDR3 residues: CASSQDLVSHEQYF. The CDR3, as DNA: TGCGCCAGCAGCCAAGATCTTGTGTCCCACGAGCAGTACTTC.

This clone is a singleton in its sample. The DNA of the CDR3 is TGTGCCAGCAGTTACCTACTAGCGGGAGAGGAGACCCAGTACTTC. This sequence encodes CASSYLLAGEETQYF. The chain employs TRBV2 and TRBJ2-5; 11 bases line up with TRBD2. Germline V gene lookup returns CDR1 SNHLY and CDR2 FYNNEI. V lost 5 bases, J lost 5 bases, and 7 bases stayed unmatched. This CDR3 comprises 15 residues.

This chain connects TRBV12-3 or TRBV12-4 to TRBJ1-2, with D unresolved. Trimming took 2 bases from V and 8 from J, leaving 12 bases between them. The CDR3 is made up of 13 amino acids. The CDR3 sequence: CASSLHSIGGYTF. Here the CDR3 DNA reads TGTGCCAGCAGTTTACATTCAATCGGGGGCTACACCTTC.

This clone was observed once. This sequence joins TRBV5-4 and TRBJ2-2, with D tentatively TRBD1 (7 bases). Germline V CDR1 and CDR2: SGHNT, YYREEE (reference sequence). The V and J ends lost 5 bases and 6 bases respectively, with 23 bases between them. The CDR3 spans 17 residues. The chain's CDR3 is CASRILERGRGAGELFF. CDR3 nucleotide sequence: TGTGCCAGCAGGATCCTAGAGAGGGGGCGCGGGGCCGGGGAGCTGTTTTTT. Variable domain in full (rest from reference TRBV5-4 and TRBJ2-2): ETGVTQSPTHLIKTRGQQVTLRCSSQSGHNTVSWYQQALGQGPQFIFQYYREEENGRGNFPPRFSGLQFPNYSSELNVNALELDDSALYLCASRILERGRGAGELFFGEGSRLTVL.

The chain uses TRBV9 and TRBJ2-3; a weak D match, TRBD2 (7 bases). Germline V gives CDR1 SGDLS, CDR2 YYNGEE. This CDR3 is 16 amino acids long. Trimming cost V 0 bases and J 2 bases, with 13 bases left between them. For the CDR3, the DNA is TGTGCCAGCAGCGTAGAAGGCGGGGGCCCCACAGATACGCAGTATTTT. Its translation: CASSVEGGGPTDTQYF.

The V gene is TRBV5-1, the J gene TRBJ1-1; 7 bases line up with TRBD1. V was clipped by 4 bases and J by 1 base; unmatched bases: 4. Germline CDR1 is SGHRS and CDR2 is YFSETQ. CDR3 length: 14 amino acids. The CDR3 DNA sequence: TGCGCCAGCAGCGCGGGACAGACGAACACTGAAGCTTTCTTT. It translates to CASSAGQTNTEAFF.

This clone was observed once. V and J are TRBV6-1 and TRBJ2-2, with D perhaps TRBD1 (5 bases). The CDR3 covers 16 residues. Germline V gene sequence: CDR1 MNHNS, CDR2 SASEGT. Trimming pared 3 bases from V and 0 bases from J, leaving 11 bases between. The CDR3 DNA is TGTGCCAGCAGTGACCTCCGACAGACGAACACCGGGGAGCTGTTTTTT. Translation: CASSDLRQTNTGELFF.

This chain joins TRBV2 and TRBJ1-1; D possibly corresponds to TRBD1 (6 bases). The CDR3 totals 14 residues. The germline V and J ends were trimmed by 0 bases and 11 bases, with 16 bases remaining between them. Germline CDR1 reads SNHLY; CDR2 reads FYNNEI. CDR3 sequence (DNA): TGTGCCAGCAGTGAAGCGCGTGGGGGCCGACGGGCTTTCTTT. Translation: CASSEARGGRRAFF.

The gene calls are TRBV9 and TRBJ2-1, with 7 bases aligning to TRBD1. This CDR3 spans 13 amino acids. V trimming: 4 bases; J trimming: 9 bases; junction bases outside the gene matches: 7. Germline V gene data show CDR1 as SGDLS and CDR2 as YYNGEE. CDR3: CASSSVGDSEQFF. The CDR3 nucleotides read TGTGCCAGCAGCTCCGTGGGGGACAGTGAGCAGTTCTTC.

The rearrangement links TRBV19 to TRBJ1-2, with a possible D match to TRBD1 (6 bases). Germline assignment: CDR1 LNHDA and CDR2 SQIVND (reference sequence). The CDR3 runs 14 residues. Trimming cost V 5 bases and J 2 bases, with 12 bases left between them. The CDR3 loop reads CASSQRGGNYGYTF. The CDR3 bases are TGTGCCAGTAGTCAACGAGGGGGAAACTATGGCTACACCTTC.

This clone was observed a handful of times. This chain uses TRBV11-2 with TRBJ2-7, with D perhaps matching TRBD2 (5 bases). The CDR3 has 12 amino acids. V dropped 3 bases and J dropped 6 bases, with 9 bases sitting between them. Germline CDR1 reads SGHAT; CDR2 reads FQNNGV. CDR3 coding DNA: TGTGCCAGCAGCTTGACGGGGAGCGAGCAGTACTTC. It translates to CASSLTGSEQYF.

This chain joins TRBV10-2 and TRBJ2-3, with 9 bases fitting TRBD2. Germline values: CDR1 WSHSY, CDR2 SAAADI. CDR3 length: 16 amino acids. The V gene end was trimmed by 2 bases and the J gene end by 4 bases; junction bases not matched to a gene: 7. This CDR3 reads CASSEIWRGGSDTQYF. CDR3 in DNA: TGCGCCAGCAGTGAGATTTGGCGGGGGGGCTCAGATACGCAGTATTTT.

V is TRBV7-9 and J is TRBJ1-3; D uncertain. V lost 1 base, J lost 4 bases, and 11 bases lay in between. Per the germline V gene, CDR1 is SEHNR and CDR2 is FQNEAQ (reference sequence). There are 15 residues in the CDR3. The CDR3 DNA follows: TGTGCCAGCAGCTTAGGGGCCCAGGCCGGAAACACCATATATTTT. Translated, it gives CASSLGAQAGNTIYF.

CDR3 coding DNA: TGTGCCAGCAGCTTTTTCGTTACAGATGATATTCTTGAGACCCAGTACTTC. Residues: CASSFFVTDDILETQYF. The V and J genes are TRBV5-6 and TRBJ2-5; D ambiguous. V lost 2 bases and J 5 bases, leaving 22 bases between the germline ends. CDR1 and CDR2 (germline): SGHDT, YYEEEE. The CDR3 extends over 17 amino acids.

Written as DNA, the CDR3 is TGTGCCAGCAGCACGACAGTATCGTCGTACGAGCAGTACTTC. Translation gives CASSTTVSSYEQYF. The rearrangement joins TRBV7-9 to TRBJ2-7; D may be TRBD1 (5 bases). The V end was cut by 5 bases, the J end by 4 bases, with 15 bases between. The CDR3 runs to 14 residues. Germline V gene data show CDR1 as SEHNR and CDR2 as FQNEAQ (reference sequence).

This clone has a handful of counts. This chain's CDR3 is CASTRRGQGNEQFF. For the CDR3, the DNA is TGTGCCAGCACAAGGAGGGGTCAAGGCAATGAGCAGTTCTTC. The chain is built from TRBV6-6 and TRBJ2-1, with a weak D call TRBD2 (6 bases). The V gene lost 7 bases and the J gene lost 6 bases, with 16 bases spanning the gap. Germline V gene sequence: CDR1 MNHNY, CDR2 SVGAGI (reference sequence). The CDR3 has 14 amino acids.

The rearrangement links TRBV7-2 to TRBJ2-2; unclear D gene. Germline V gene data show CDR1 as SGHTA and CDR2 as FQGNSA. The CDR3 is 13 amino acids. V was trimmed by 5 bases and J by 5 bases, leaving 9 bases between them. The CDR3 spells CASSPQATGELFF. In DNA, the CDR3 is TGTGCCAGCAGCCCTCAAGCAACCGGGGAGCTGTTTTTT.

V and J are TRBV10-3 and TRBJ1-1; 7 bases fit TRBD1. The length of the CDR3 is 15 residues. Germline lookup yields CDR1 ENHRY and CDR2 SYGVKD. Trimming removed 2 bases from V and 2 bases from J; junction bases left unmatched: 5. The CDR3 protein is CAISEPTGINTEAFF. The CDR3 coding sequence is TGTGCCATCAGTGAGCCGACAGGGATCAACACTGAAGCTTTCTTT.

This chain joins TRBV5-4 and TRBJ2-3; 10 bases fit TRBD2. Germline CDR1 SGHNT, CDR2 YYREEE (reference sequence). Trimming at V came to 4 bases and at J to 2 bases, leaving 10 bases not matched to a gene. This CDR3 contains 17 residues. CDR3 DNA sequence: TGTGCCAGCAGCCATTTTAGGACTAGCGGAAACACAGATACGCAGTATTTT. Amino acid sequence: CASSHFRTSGNTDTQYF.

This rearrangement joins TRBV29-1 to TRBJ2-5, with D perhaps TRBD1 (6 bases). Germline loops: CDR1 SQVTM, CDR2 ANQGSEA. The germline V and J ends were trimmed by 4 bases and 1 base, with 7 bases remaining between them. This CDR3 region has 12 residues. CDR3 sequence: CSVGQVQETQYF. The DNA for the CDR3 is TGCAGCGTTGGACAGGTCCAAGAGACCCAGTACTTC.

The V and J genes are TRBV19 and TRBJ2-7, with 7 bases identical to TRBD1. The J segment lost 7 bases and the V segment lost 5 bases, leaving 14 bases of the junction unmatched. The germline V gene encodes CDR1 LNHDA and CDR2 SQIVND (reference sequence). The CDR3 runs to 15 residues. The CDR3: CASSGRDSYSVEQYF. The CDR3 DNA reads TGTGCCAGTAGTGGCCGGGACAGCTACTCGGTGGAGCAGTACTTC.

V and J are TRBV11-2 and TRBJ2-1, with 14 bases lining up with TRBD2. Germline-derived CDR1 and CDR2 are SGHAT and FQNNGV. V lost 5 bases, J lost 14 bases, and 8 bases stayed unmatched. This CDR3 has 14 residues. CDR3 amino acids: CASSPRTSGRFKFF. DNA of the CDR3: TGTGCCAGCAGCCCTCGGACTAGCGGGAGGTTTAAGTTCTTC. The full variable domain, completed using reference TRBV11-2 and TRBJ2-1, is EAGVAQSPRYKIIEKRQSVAFWCNPISGHATLYWYQQILGQGPKLLIQFQNNGVVDDSQLPKDRFSAERLKGVDSTLKIQPAKLEDSAVYLCASSPRTSGRFKFFGPGTRLTVL.

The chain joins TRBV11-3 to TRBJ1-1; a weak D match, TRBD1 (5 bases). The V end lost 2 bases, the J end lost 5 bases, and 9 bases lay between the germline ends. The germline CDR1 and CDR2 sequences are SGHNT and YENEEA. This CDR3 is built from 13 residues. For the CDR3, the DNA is TGTGCCAGCAGCTTAACGGGGGGAACTGAAGCTTTCTTT. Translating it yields CASSLTGGTEAFF.